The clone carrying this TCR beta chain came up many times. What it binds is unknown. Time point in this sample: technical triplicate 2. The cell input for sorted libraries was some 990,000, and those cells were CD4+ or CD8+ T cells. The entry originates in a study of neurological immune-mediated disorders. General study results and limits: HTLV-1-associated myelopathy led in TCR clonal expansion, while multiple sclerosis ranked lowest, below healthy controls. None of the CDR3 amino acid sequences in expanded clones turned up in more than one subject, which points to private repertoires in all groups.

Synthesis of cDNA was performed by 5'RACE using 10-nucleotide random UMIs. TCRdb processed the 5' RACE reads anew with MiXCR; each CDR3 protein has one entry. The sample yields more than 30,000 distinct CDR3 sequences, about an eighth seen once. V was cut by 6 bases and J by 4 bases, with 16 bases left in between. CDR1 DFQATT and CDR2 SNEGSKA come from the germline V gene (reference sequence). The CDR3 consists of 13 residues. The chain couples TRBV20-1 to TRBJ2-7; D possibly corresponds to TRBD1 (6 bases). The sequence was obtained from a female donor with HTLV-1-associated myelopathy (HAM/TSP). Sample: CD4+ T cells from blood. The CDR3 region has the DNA TGCAGTGCCACTCACGCCCAGGGGTACGAGCAGTACTTC. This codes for CSATHAQGYEQYF.